The 17 T cell receptor beta chains in this list originate from one sample, sequenced in a study of T cell responses to AZD1222 COVID-19 vaccine. Libraries were prepared by immunoSEQ multiplex PCR; TCRdb keeps only in-frame clonotypes and omits some of them. The sample has more than 110,000 clones, roughly 91% seen once. Sequencing was performed on peripheral blood, taken on day 0 of AZD1222 vaccination. These receptors originate from an adult in good health.

This clone has just one count. The chain is built from TRBV10-2 and TRBJ2-7; TRBD2 aligns across 9 bases. This CDR3 comprises 13 residues. Germline V gives CDR1 WSHSY, CDR2 SAAADI. J gave up 6 bases and V 4 bases, and 4 bases lay outside the gene matches. The CDR3 DNA reads as TGCGCCAGCAGTGGGGGACTAGCCTCCGAGCAGTACTTC. The encoded protein is CASSGGLASEQYF.

This chain links TRBV19 with TRBJ2-2, with D possibly matching TRBD2 (5 bases). The CDR3 consists of 14 residues. Trimming took 5 bases from V and 5 from J, leaving 12 bases between them. CDR1 and CDR2 from the germline V gene are LNHDA and SQIVND (reference sequence). The CDR3 protein is CASSVTSGTGELFF. The CDR3 nucleotides read TGTGCCAGTAGTGTGACTTCGGGAACCGGGGAGCTGTTTTTT.

The chain recombines TRBV2 with TRBJ2-3; 7 positions match TRBD2. J was trimmed by 2 bases and V by 6 bases; bases with no gene match: 11. The CDR3 is 16 residues long. Germline lookup yields CDR1 SNHLY and CDR2 FYNNEI. The CDR3 reads CASSGGASGATDTQYF. The DNA of the CDR3 is TGTGCCAGCAGCGGAGGGGCTAGCGGCGCCACAGATACGCAGTATTTT.

This clone was seen just once. The chain recombines TRBV5-5 with TRBJ2-6, with no clear D. Trimming removed 2 bases from V and 4 bases from J, with 7 bases in between. CDR1 is SGHKS, CDR2 YYEKEE, per germline (reference sequence). The CDR3 sequence is 14 residues long. CDR3 amino acids: CASSLLTGANVLTF. For the CDR3, the DNA is TGTGCCAGCAGCTTACTGACGGGGGCCAACGTCCTGACTTTC.

The chain combines TRBV29-1 with TRBJ1-2; TRBD1 is a possible D gene (5 bases). This CDR3 comprises 13 residues. Trimming left V 5 bases short and J 7 bases short, with 17 bases between. Germline values: CDR1 SQVTM, CDR2 ANQGSEA. DNA for the CDR3: TGCAGCGTTACCTCAGGGACTGTAGGTGGCTACACCTTC. This encodes CSVTSGTVGGYTF. Combining the CDR3 with reference TRBV29-1 and TRBJ1-2 gives the whole variable domain SAVISQKPSRDICQRGTSLTIQCQVDSQVTMMFWYRQQPGQSLTLIATANQGSEATYESGFVIDKFPISRPNLTFSTLTVSNMSPEDSSIYLCSVTSGTVGGYTFGSGTRLTVV.

The sample holds a few counts of this clone. V gene TRBV20-1 combines with J gene TRBJ2-1; D uncertain. The V and J ends lost 6 bases and 10 bases respectively, with 13 bases between them. This CDR3 region has 11 residues. Germline V gives CDR1 DFQATT, CDR2 SNEGSKA (reference sequence). CDR3 DNA: TGCAGTGCCCGAACACCGGTAGAGCAGTTCTTC. This gives the protein CSARTPVEQFF.

The chain is built from TRBV12-3 or TRBV12-4 and TRBJ2-3; D could derive from TRBD1 or TRBD2 (6 bases each). The V and J ends lost 2 bases and 4 bases respectively, with 7 bases between them. This CDR3 region has 13 residues. The chain's CDR3 is CASSLRGADTQYF. For the CDR3, the DNA is TGTGCCAGCAGTTTAAGGGGGGCAGATACGCAGTATTTT.

The DNA of the CDR3 is TGTGCCAGCAGCTCAGGGGGACAGAGAAGCAATCAGCCCCAGCATTTT. Translating gives CASSSGGQRSNQPQHF. The genes are TRBV11-2 and TRBJ1-5, with TRBD1 matching over 7 bases. With 4 bases clipped from V and 1 base from J, the junction kept 7 bases outside the gene matches. Germline-derived CDR1 and CDR2 are SGHAT and FQNNGV. The CDR3 consists of 16 residues.

The CDR3 region has the DNA TGTGCCAGCAGTTATGGGGGGCGTGAAAAACTGTTTTTT. This sequence encodes CASSYGGREKLFF. The chain combines TRBV6-5 with TRBJ1-4; a weak D match, TRBD1 (6 bases). The V and J ends lost 3 bases and 7 bases respectively, with 9 bases between them. CDR3 length equals 13 residues. Per the germline V gene, CDR1 is MNHEY and CDR2 is SVGAGI.

This chain links TRBV5-1 with TRBJ1-4; D uncertain. Trimming cost V 4 bases and J 3 bases, with 10 bases left between them. The germline gives CDR1 SGHRS, CDR2 YFSETQ. The CDR3 contains 14 residues. CDR3 residues: CASSVRTANEKLFF. CDR3 DNA sequence: TGCGCCAGCAGCGTCAGGACGGCTAATGAAAAACTGTTTTTT.

CDR3 protein: CASSLAGGQGPDTQYF. In DNA form, the CDR3 reads TGTGCCAGCAGCTTAGCTGGGGGACAGGGTCCAGATACGCAGTATTTT. J is TRBJ2-3 and V is TRBV7-2; 9 positions agree with TRBD1. The junction had 5 bases not matched to a gene; V was cut back by 0 bases and J by 4 bases. The CDR3 totals 16 residues. Germline V gene sequence: CDR1 SGHTA, CDR2 FQGNSA. Supplemented by reference TRBV7-2 and TRBJ2-3, the full variable domain reads GAGVSQSPSNKVTEKGKDVELRCDPISGHTALYWYRQSLGQGLEFLIYFQGNSAPDKSGLPSDRFSAERTGGSVSTLTIQRTQQEDSAVYLCASSLAGGQGPDTQYFGPGTRLTVL.

The chain couples TRBV5-5 to TRBJ1-4, with no clear D. V lost 0 bases and J lost 5, with 11 bases in between. The germline CDR1 and CDR2 sequences are SGHKS and YYEKEE (reference sequence). This CDR3 region has 15 residues. CDR3 DNA sequence: TGTGCCAGCAGCTTGGTTGGTGTCACAAATGAAAAACTGTTTTTT. Amino acid sequence: CASSLVGVTNEKLFF.

The chain has TRBV12-5 and TRBJ2-5; no clear D gene. This CDR3 comprises 13 residues. Looked up from germline, CDR1 is LGHNT and CDR2 is FRNRAP. The ends were cut back, 4 bases at V and 0 bases at J, with 6 bases in the middle. CDR3 sequence (DNA): TGTGCTAGTGGTTCTGGCAACCAAGAGACCCAGTACTTC. It specifies CASGSGNQETQYF.

The table lists this clone with a few counts. The chain links TRBV7-9 to TRBJ1-2; D may be TRBD1 (6 bases). Trimming cost V 4 bases and J 2 bases, with 17 bases left between them. Germline CDR1 SEHNR, CDR2 FQNEAQ (reference sequence). The CDR3 has 16 residues. CDR3 nucleotide sequence: TGTGCCAGCAGCTCCCCTAACAGGGAGGCGAACTATGGCTACACCTTC. It translates to CASSSPNREANYGYTF.

The rearrangement links TRBV4-1 to TRBJ1-1; 8 nucleotides line up with TRBD1. The germline V gene encodes CDR1 MGHRA and CDR2 YSYEKL. Trimming cost V 4 bases and J 7 bases; bases outside gene matches: 5. The CDR3 totals 13 residues. Here the CDR3 reads CASSRTGGVEAFF. The CDR3 DNA reads as TGCGCCAGCAGCCGAACAGGGGGGGTTGAAGCTTTCTTT.

This rearrangement joins TRBV6-4 to TRBJ2-1, with a weak D call TRBD1 (5 bases). This CDR3 has 15 residues. V lost 0 bases and J 9 bases, leaving 15 bases between the germline ends. CDR1 and CDR2 (germline): MRHNA, SNTAGT. The CDR3 is CASSDSIGAGPEQFF. The CDR3 coding sequence is TGTGCCAGCAGTGACTCGATAGGGGCAGGGCCTGAGCAGTTCTTC.

The V gene is TRBV6-6, the J gene TRBJ1-1; a weak D match, TRBD1 (5 bases). Looked up from germline, CDR1 is MNHNY and CDR2 is SVGAGI (reference sequence). Trimming took off 5 bases at V and 6 bases at J, with 10 bases between the two ends. This CDR3 is built from 12 residues. CDR3 sequence: CASSTVRAEAFF. As DNA, the CDR3 is TGTGCCAGCAGTACCGTCAGGGCTGAAGCTTTCTTT.